These 3 T cell receptor beta chains came from one sample sequenced in a study of T-cell memory formation after mild COVID-19. A single record per CDR3 protein comes from TCRdb applying MiXCR to the 5' RACE reads. Among more than 250,000 distinct CDR3 sequences listed, roughly 17% were seen once. The sample was PBMCs or a T cell subset sorted from them (not recorded which). The receptor set was obtained from a man aged 18 to 30 who had mild COVID-19 (a few samples of this study predate the infection). Cell type and time point are not known.

This clonotype was observed a few times. Compared with germline, one end of the junction differs, possibly owing to a read error. The chain carries TRBV20-1 and TRBJ2-1; TRBD2 agrees at 9 bases. Per the germline V gene, CDR1 is DFQATT and CDR2 is SNEGSKA (reference sequence). CDR3 length equals 13 residues. CDR3 loop: CSSRLADYNEQFF. CDR3 DNA sequence: TGCAGTTCTAGACTAGCGGACTACAATGAGCAGTTCTTC.

At least ten counts were recorded for this clonotype. V is TRBV4-1 and J is TRBJ2-6; a weak D match, TRBD2 (7 bases). Trimming pared 0 bases from V and 1 base from J, leaving 22 bases between. Germline-derived CDR1 and CDR2 are MGHRA and YSYEKL. The CDR3 is 21 residues long. This CDR3 is CASSQDFRGARLSSGANVLTF. The CDR3 nucleotides read TGCGCCAGCAGCCAAGATTTTCGGGGGGCGCGGCTATCTTCTGGGGCCAACGTCCTGACTTTC.

This clonotype was counted ten times or more. The CDR3 nucleotides are TGTGCCAGCAGTTACTCTTTGGACAGCAGCTTTGAAGCTTTCTTT. Amino acid sequence: CASSYSLDSSFEAFF. The chain has TRBV6-5 and TRBJ1-1, with a tentative D call TRBD1 (6 bases). CDR3 length: 15 amino acids. V gave up 0 bases and J gave up 7 bases, with 15 bases separating them. The V gene's germline CDR1 is MNHEY and CDR2 SVGAGI.